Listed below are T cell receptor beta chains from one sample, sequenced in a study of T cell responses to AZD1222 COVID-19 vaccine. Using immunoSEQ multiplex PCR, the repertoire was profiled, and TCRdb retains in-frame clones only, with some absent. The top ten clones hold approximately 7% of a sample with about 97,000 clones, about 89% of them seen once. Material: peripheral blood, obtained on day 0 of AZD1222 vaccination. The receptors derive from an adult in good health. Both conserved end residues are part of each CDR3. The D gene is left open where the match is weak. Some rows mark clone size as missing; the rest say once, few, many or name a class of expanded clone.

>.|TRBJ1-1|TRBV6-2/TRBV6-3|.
CASSTPGRGGTEAFF
TGTGCCAGCAGCACTCCGGGCCGCGGCGGAACTGAAGCTTTCTTT
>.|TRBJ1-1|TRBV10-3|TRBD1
CATGTGNTEAFF
TGTGCCACCGGGACAGGGAACACTGAAGCTTTCTTT
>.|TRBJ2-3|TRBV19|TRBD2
CASRSGLAGGPTQYF
TGTGCCAGTAGGAGCGGACTAGCGGGGGGGCCTACGCAGTATTTT
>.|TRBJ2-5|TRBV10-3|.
CAIGLETQYF
TGTGCCATCGGGCTAGAGACCCAGTACTTC
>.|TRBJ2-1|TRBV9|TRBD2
CASSPREGIYNEQFF
TGTGCCAGCAGCCCGCGGGAGGGAATCTACAATGAGCAGTTCTTC
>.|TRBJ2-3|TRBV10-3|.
CAISEGITDTQYF
TGTGCCATCAGTGAGGGTATCACAGATACGCAGTATTTT
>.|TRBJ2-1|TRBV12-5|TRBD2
CASGLVRGRAFNEQFF
TGTGCTAGTGGTTTGGTACGTGGGAGGGCCTTCAATGAGCAGTTCTTC
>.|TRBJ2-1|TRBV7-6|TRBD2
CASSRLAGGNNEQFF
TGTGCCAGCAGCCGACTAGCGGGAGGGAACAATGAGCAGTTCTTC
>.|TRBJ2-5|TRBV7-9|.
CASSLGWGRGQETQYF
TGTGCCAGCAGCTTAGGGTGGGGTAGGGGACAAGAGACCCAGTACTTC
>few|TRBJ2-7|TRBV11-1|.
CASSYTYEQYF
TGTGCCAGCAGCTATACCTACGAGCAGTACTTC
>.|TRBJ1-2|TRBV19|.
CASTRGPADYGYTF
TGTGCCAGTACCCGCGGCCCGGCAGACTATGGCTACACCTTC
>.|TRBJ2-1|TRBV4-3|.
CASSQLISSYNEQFF
TGCGCCAGCAGCCAACTCATTAGCTCCTACAATGAGCAGTTCTTC
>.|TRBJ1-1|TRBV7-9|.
CASSLSGNTEAFF
TGTGCCAGCAGCTTGTCAGGGAACACTGAAGCTTTCTTT
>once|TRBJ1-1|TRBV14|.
CASSQDWTNWGTEAFF
TGTGCCAGCAGCCAAGACTGGACAAACTGGGGGACTGAAGCTTTCTTT
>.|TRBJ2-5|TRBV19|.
CASGWGLQETQYF
TGTGCCAGTGGCTGGGGGCTTCAAGAGACCCAGTACTTC
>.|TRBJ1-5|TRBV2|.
CASSDISSNQPQHF
TGTGCCAGCAGTGATATTAGTAGCAATCAGCCCCAGCATTTT
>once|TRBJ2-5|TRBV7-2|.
CASSFRGGQETQYF
TGTGCCAGCAGCTTCAGGGGGGGCCAAGAGACCCAGTACTTC
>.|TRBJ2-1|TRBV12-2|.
CASRLAPTSGTYNEQFF
TGTGCAAGTCGCTTAGCCCCGACTAGCGGGACCTACAATGAGCAGTTCTTC
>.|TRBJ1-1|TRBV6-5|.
CASSRGGGTEAFF
TGTGCCAGCAGCCGAGGCGGGGGCACTGAAGCTTTCTTT
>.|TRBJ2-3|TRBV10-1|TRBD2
CAGLAGVRDTQYF
TGCGCCGGACTAGCGGGAGTGCGAGATACGCAGTATTTT
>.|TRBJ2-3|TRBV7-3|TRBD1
CASSSGTATDTQYF
TGTGCCAGCAGCTCCGGGACAGCCACAGATACGCAGTATTTT
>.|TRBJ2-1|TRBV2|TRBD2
CASSEALFGGWEQFF
TGTGCCAGCAGTGAAGCTTTGTTCGGGGGGTGGGAGCAGTTCTTC
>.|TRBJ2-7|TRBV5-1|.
CASGIGVQNEQYF
TGCGCCAGTGGTATAGGGGTCCAGAACGAGCAGTACTTC
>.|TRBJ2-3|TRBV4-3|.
CASSQGNGAGTDTQYF
TGCGCCAGCAGCCAAGGTAACGGGGCGGGCACAGATACGCAGTATTTT
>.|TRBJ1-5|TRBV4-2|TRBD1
CASSQGTGSNLDQPQHF
TGTGCCAGCAGCCAAGGGACAGGGTCTAACCTCGATCAGCCCCAGCATTTT
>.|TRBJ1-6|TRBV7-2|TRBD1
CASSFLDRDNSPLHF
TGTGCCAGCAGCTTTCTGGACAGGGACAATTCACCCCTCCACTTT
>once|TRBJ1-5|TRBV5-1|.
CASSLASQPGQPQHF
TGCGCCAGCAGCTTGGCCTCTCAGCCGGGTCAGCCCCAGCATTTT
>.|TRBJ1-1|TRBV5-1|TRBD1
CASMTGTLGGTEAFF
TGCGCCAGCATGACAGGGACGTTAGGTGGCACTGAAGCTTTCTTT
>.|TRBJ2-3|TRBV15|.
CATSRRADTQYF
TGTGCCACCAGCAGGAGGGCGGATACGCAGTATTTT
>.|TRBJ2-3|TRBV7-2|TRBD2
CASSQLLAGGSPSTDTQYF
TGTGCCAGCAGCCAGTTACTAGCGGGGGGCTCCCCTAGCACAGATACGCAGTATTTT
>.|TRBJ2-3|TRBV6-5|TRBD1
CASSYGTGTTGDTQYF
TGTGCCAGCAGTTACGGGACAGGGACGACAGGGGATACGCAGTATTTT
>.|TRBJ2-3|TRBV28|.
CASIPRRARTDTQYF
TGTGCCAGCATCCCACGACGGGCTCGCACAGATACGCAGTATTTT
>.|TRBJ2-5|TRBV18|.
CASSRGGETQYF
TGTGCCAGCTCCCGAGGAGGAGAGACCCAGTACTTC
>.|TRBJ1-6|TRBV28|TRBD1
CASSLDRGWDNSPLHF
TGTGCCAGCAGCCTAGACAGGGGATGGGATAATTCACCCCTCCACTTT
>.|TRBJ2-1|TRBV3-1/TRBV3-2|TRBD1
CASSPPGQLYNEQFF
TGTGCCAGCAGCCCGCCGGGACAGCTCTACAATGAGCAGTTCTTC
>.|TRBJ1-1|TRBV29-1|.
CSVVGQRNTEAFF
TGCAGCGTTGTAGGCCAGAGAAACACTGAAGCTTTCTTT
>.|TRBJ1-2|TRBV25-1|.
CASSASQGGGYTF
TGTGCCAGCAGTGCTTCACAGGGTGGCGGCTACACCTTC
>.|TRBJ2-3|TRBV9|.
CASSRRDLLVGDTQYF
TGTGCCAGCAGCCGCAGGGATCTCCTAGTTGGAGATACGCAGTATTTT
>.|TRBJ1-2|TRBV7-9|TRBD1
CASSPVGQANTF
TGTGCCAGCAGCCCAGTGGGACAGGCAAATACCTTC
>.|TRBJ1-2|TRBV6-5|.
CASSSGQQIYGYTF
TGTGCCAGCAGTTCCGGACAGCAGATCTATGGCTACACCTTC
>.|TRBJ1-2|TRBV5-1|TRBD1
CASSEPGQGAVGYTF
TGCGCCAGCAGCGAGCCGGGACAGGGGGCTGTTGGCTACACCTTC
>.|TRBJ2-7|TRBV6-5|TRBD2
CASSSTSDPSYEQYF
TGTGCCAGCAGCTCGACTAGCGATCCGTCCTACGAGCAGTACTTC
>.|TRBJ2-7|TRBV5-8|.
CASSLRPIGYEQYF
TGTGCCAGCAGCTTGAGGCCCATCGGCTACGAGCAGTACTTC
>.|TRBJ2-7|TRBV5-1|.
CASSGGGGFEQYF
TGCGCCAGCAGCGGTGGTGGGGGGTTCGAGCAGTACTTC
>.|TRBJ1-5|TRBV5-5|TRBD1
CASSTTGSNQPQHF
TGTGCCAGCAGTACGACAGGGAGCAATCAGCCCCAGCATTTT
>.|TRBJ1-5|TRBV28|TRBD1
CASFSSVQGLGQPQHF
TGTGCCAGCTTCTCATCGGTACAGGGGCTTGGTCAGCCCCAGCATTTT
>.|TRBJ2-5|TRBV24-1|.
CATSRGGKETQYF
TGTGCCACCTCCCGAGGCGGAAAAGAGACCCAGTACTTC
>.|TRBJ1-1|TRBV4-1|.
CASSQIETATEAFF
TGCGCCAGCAGCCAAATCGAAACGGCCACTGAAGCTTTCTTT
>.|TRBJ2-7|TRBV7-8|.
CASSPHSGRFDEQYF
TGTGCCAGCAGCCCGCACTCCGGGAGATTTGACGAGCAGTACTTC
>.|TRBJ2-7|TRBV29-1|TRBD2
CSARGTSGAPTYEQYF
TGCAGCGCCCGCGGGACTAGCGGAGCACCCACCTACGAGCAGTACTTC
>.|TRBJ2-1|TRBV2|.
CASSEARANTGYNEQFF
TGTGCCAGCAGTGAAGCGCGGGCGAACACAGGCTACAATGAGCAGTTCTTC
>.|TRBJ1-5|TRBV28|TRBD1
CASPLGGQKGGQPQHF
TGTGCCAGCCCTTTAGGGGGCCAAAAGGGAGGTCAGCCCCAGCATTTT
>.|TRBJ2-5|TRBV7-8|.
CASSLGPGRSETQYF
TGTGCCAGCAGCTTAGGGCCAGGGAGATCCGAGACCCAGTACTTC